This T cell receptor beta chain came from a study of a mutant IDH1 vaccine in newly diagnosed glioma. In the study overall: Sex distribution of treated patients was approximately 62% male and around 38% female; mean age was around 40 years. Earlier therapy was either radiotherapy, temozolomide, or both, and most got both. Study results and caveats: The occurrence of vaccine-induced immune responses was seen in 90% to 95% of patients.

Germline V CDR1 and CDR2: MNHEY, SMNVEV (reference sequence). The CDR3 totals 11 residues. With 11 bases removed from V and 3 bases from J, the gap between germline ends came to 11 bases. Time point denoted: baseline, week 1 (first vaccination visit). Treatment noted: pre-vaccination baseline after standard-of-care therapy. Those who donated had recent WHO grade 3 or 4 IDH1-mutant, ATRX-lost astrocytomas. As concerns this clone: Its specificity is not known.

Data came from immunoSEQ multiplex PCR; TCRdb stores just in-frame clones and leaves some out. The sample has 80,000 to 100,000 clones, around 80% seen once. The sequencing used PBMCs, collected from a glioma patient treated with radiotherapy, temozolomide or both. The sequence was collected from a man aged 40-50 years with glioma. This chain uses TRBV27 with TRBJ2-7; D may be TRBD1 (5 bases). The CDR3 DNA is TGTGCCTGTGGACATCTCTACGAGCAGTACTTC. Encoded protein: CACGHLYEQYF.